The clone carrying this TCR beta chain was seen a single time. Original handling: Amplified reference gene primers provided the basis for estimating nucleated cell counts. This table comes from immunoSEQ multiplex PCR, and its TCRdb copy is limited to in-frame clones, with some not included. Clone size and V and J calls were adopted from that table, with D and trimming inferred from the DNA. The sample lists fewer than 150,000 clones, about 84% seen once, with roughly 9% in the top ten. The germline V gene has CDR1 MGHRA and CDR2 YSYEKL. CDR3 length: 13 amino acids. The V and J ends lost 6 bases and 6 bases respectively, with 14 bases between them. These data come from a study of blood T cell repertoires in COVID-19. Overall study context: The origin of the acute and convalescent COVID-19 samples was the United States, Italy and Spain. PBMCs, B-cell-depleted T cells, or T cells provided the cDNA or gDNA that made up the material.

This TCR was recovered from a woman older than 75 in a cohort sampled during active or convalescent COVID-19. The specimen sequenced was peripheral blood. V gene TRBV4-1 combines with J gene TRBJ1-2, with TRBD1 as a possible D gene (5 bases). The CDR3 here is CASRLGTGDGYTF. CDR3 in DNA: TGCGCCAGCAGACTTGGGACGGGGGATGGCTACACCTTC.